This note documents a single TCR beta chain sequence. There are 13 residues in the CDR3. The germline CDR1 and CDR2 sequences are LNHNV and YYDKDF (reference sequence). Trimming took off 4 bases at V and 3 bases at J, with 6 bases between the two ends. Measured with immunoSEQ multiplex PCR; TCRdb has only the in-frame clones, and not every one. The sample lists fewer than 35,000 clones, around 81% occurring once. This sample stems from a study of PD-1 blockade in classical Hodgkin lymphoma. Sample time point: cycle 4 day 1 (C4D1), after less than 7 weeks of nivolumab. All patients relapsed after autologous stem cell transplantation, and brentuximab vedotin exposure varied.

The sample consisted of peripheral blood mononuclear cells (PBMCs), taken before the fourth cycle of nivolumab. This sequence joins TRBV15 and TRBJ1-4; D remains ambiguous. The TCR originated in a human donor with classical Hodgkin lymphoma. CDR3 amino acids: CATSIGPNEKLFF. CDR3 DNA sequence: TGTGCCACCAGCATAGGGCCTAATGAAAAACTGTTTTTT.